This is a list of T cell receptor beta chains from one sample in a study of blood T cell repertoires in COVID-19. Only in-frame clones appear in the TCRdb table, and some are missing; sequencing was by immunoSEQ multiplex PCR. The sample shows approximately 270,000 clones, about 89% of them seen only once. Sequenced material: peripheral blood. These receptors were obtained from a man in his forties or fifties with active or convalescent COVID-19. The CDR3 runs from the conserved cysteine through the conserved F or W. Fields, in order: D gene, V gene, CDR3 length, J gene, clone size, CDR3 protein, CDR3 DNA. The D gene is left open where the match is weak. The size field is filled for only some rows; it gives once, few, many or a size class.

>TRBD1|TRBV18|13|TRBJ1-2|NA
CASSQGQGNGYTF
TGTGCCAGCTCACAAGGACAGGGGAATGGCTACACCTTC
>TRBD2|TRBV12-3/TRBV12-4|13|TRBJ2-7|NA
CASAGTTHYEQYF
TGTGCCAGCGCCGGGACTACCCACTACGAGCAGTACTTC
>TRBD1|TRBV5-1|16|TRBJ1-3|NA
CASSLEQGVSGNTIYF
TGCGCCAGCAGCTTGGAACAGGGGGTATCTGGAAACACCATATATTTT
>TRBD1|TRBV19|14|TRBJ1-2|NA
CASSPPTGKAGYTF
TGTGCCAGTAGTCCACCGACAGGGAAAGCGGGCTACACCTTC
>TRBD1|TRBV5-4|14|TRBJ1-2|NA
CASSLQGENYGYTF
TGTGCCAGCAGTCTCCAGGGGGAAAACTATGGCTACACCTTC
>TRBD1|TRBV10-1|13|TRBJ2-7|once
CASSLGQGEEQYF
TGCGCCAGCAGCCTGGGACAGGGGGAAGAGCAGTACTTC
>NA|TRBV11-2|12|TRBJ2-2|NA
CASTPVTGELFF
TGTGCCAGCACCCCGGTGACCGGGGAGCTGTTTTTT
>TRBD1|TRBV7-9|15|TRBJ1-3|once
CASSSTGSSGNTIYF
TGTGCCAGCAGCTCGACAGGGTCATCGGGAAACACCATATATTTT
>NA|TRBV7-9|13|TRBJ1-1|NA
CASSSPTDTEAFF
TGTGCCAGCAGTTCTCCAACAGACACTGAAGCTTTCTTT
>NA|TRBV9|14|TRBJ2-7|NA
CASSVDEGPYEQYF
TGTGCCAGCAGCGTAGATGAGGGCCCCTACGAGCAGTACTTC
>TRBD1|TRBV15|14|TRBJ1-2|NA
CATSSKQGAPGYTF
TGTGCCACCAGTAGTAAACAGGGGGCACCCGGCTACACCTTC
>NA|TRBV11-3|13|TRBJ2-3|NA
CASSLDNTDTQYF
TGTGCCAGCAGCCTGGACAACACAGATACGCAGTATTTT
>NA|TRBV2|15|TRBJ1-5|NA
CASSNRDIPNQPQHF
TGTGCCAGCAGTAACAGAGACATCCCCAATCAGCCCCAGCATTTT
>NA|TRBV10-3|14|TRBJ1-2|NA
CAISTQGGGDGYTF
TGTGCCATCAGTACACAGGGAGGGGGAGATGGCTACACCTTC
>TRBD2|TRBV6-7|15|TRBJ2-3|NA
CARWLRGESADTQYF
TGTGCCAGGTGGCTCCGGGGGGAGTCGGCAGATACGCAGTATTTT
>NA|TRBV11-3|17|TRBJ2-2|NA
CASSYRNRVLNTGELFF
TGTGCCAGCAGCTACCGAAACAGGGTCCTAAACACCGGGGAGCTGTTTTTT
>NA|TRBV2|11|TRBJ1-2|once
CAVSGLYGYTF
TGTGCCGTTAGCGGACTGTATGGCTACACCTTC
>TRBD2|TRBV10-3|15|TRBJ2-7|NA
CAISEGVAGAYEQYF
TGTGCCATCAGTGAGGGGGTAGCGGGAGCTTACGAGCAGTACTTC
>NA|TRBV7-2|17|TRBJ2-7|NA
CASSPTRLVGRAGEQYF
TGTGCCAGCAGCCCGACTCGGCTAGTTGGGAGAGCTGGCGAGCAGTACTTC
>NA|TRBV18|13|TRBJ1-1|NA
CASSQTENTEAFF
TGTGCCAGCTCACAAACAGAGAACACTGAAGCTTTCTTT
>NA|TRBV19|15|TRBJ2-1|NA
CASTPLGSGLDEQFF
TGTGCCAGTACCCCTTTGGGTTCAGGGTTGGATGAGCAGTTCTTC
>TRBD1|TRBV9|14|TRBJ2-1|NA
CASSARTGDRVLFF
TGTGCCAGCAGCGCCCGGACAGGGGACCGGGTTCTATTCTTC
>TRBD1|TRBV3-1/TRBV3-2|14|TRBJ2-2|NA
CASSYRGQGGELFF
TGTGCCAGCAGCTACAGGGGGCAAGGCGGGGAGCTGTTTTTT
>NA|TRBV11-3|14|TRBJ1-2|NA
CASSPDGGSYGYTF
TGTGCCAGCAGTCCCGACGGCGGCTCCTATGGCTACACCTTC
>NA|TRBV28|15|TRBJ1-6|NA
CASTNIRVANSPLHF
TGTGCCAGCACCAACATCAGGGTGGCCAATTCACCCCTCCACTTT
>NA|TRBV29-1|14|TRBJ1-1|NA
CSVRRRDSNTEAFF
TGCAGCGTCAGACGCCGGGACTCTAACACTGAAGCTTTCTTT
>TRBD1|TRBV14|15|TRBJ2-5|NA
CASSPRDRAEETQYF
TGTGCCAGCAGCCCTCGGGACAGGGCCGAAGAGACCCAGTACTTC
>TRBD1|TRBV5-1|17|TRBJ1-4|NA
CASSPGQGAATNEKLFF
TGCGCCAGCAGCCCTGGACAGGGGGCTGCAACTAATGAAAAACTGTTTTTT
>NA|TRBV18|14|TRBJ1-6|few
CASSETGRNSPLHF
TGTGCCAGCTCAGAGACAGGTCGTAATTCACCCCTCCACTTT